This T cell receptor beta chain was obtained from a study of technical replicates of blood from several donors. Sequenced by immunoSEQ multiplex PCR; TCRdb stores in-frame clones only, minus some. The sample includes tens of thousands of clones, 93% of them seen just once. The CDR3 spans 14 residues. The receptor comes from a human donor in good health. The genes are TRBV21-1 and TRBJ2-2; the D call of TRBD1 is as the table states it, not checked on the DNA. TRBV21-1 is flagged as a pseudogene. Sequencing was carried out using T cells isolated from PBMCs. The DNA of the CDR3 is TGTGCCAGCAGCGGGGACAGGGCGACCGGGGAGCTGTTTTTT. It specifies CASSGDRATGELFF.